What follows are 30 T cell receptor beta chains derived from one specimen sequenced in a study of T-cell reconstitution after alpha-beta-depleted transplantation in children. The library targeted TCRbeta and was prepared with unique molecular identifiers. TCRdb re-derived calls from the PCR reads in MiXCR, one entry per CDR3 protein. There are 530,000 or so distinct CDR3 sequences in the sample; over 25% occur only once, and 30% to 45% lies in the top ten. The sample consisted of PBMCs, taken before TCRalphabeta/CD19-depleted stem cell transplant. All receptors derive from a boy in the first two years of life with Wiskott-Aldrich syndrome, due to receive a stem cell transplant.

The V gene is TRBV3-1, the J gene TRBJ2-7; D is unresolved. This CDR3 comprises 12 residues. From germline, CDR1 is LGHDT and CDR2 YNNKEL (reference sequence). Trimming removed 2 bases from V and 3 bases from J, with 5 bases in between. The CDR3 is CASSQRRYEQYF. The CDR3 DNA reads as TGTGCCAGCAGCCAACGACGCTACGAGCAGTACTTC.

This clonotype occurred once. This chain connects TRBV4-1 to TRBJ1-2; tentatively, D is TRBD1 (5 bases). V was trimmed by 8 bases and J by 2 bases, leaving 15 bases between them. The CDR3 loop spans 14 amino acids. Germline V gives CDR1 MGHRA, CDR2 YSYEKL. The CDR3: CASGGGLGNYGYTF. As DNA, the CDR3 is TGCGCCAGCGGGGGAGGCTTGGGGAACTATGGCTACACCTTC.

This clonotype came up a few times. The rearrangement links TRBV7-8 to TRBJ2-3, with 8 bases identical to TRBD2. The CDR3 is made up of 15 amino acids. Germline lookup yields CDR1 SGHVS and CDR2 FQNEAQ. V was clipped by 3 bases and J by 6 bases; unmatched bases: 8. The DNA of the CDR3 is TGTGCCAGCAGCTTCAGCGGGAGAGGTGTGGATACGCAGTATTTT. This sequence encodes CASSFSGRGVDTQYF.

This clonotype was observed a few times. The V call is TRBV11-2, the J call TRBJ2-3; possibly TRBD1 for D (6 bases). CDR1 is SGHAT and CDR2 is FQNNGV in the germline V gene. The CDR3 is 14 amino acids. Trimming left V 1 base short and J 6 bases short, with 11 bases between. The CDR3 DNA follows: TGTGCCAGCAGCTTAGTGCACAGGGTGGATACGCAGTATTTT. Its translation is CASSLVHRVDTQYF.

This clonotype showed up just a few times. This chain uses TRBV5-1 with TRBJ1-1; D is unclear. Trimming removed 0 bases from V and 1 base from J, with 13 bases in between. CDR3 length: 16 amino acids. Germline CDR1 reads SGHRS; CDR2 reads YFSETQ. The chain's CDR3 is CASSLEPQGANTEAFF. CDR3 nucleotides: TGCGCCAGCAGCTTGGAACCGCAAGGAGCGAACACTGAAGCTTTCTTT.

The rearrangement joins TRBV20-1 to TRBJ1-5; weak D call: TRBD1 (6 bases). CDR1 and CDR2 (germline): DFQATT, SNEGSKA (reference sequence). Trimming shortened V by 5 bases and J by 7 bases, and 18 bases separated the two germline ends. This CDR3 is built from 14 residues. CDR3 residues: CSARQAGREQPQHF. The CDR3, as DNA: TGCAGTGCTCGACAGGCCGGAAGGGAACAGCCCCAGCATTTT.

This clonotype was found many times. At one of its ends the junction is not consistent with the germline gene, which may arise from a read error. The rearrangement links TRBV5-1 to TRBJ2-3; 8 bases map to TRBD1. Per the germline V gene, CDR1 is SGHRS and CDR2 is YFSETQ. The CDR3 loop spans 14 amino acids. CDR3 residues: CASSLQGGTDTQYF. The CDR3 DNA reads TGTGCCAGCAGTCTACAGGGGGGCACAGATACGCAGTATTTT.

The chain employs TRBV5-1 and TRBJ2-1, with 8 bases matching TRBD2. With V trimmed by 0 bases and J by 8 bases, 7 bases remained unmatched. The germline V gene has CDR1 SGHRS and CDR2 YFSETQ. The length of the CDR3 is 15 residues. The CDR3 sequence: CASSLVGRAVDEQFF. The CDR3 DNA sequence: TGCGCCAGCAGCTTGGTCGGGAGGGCTGTCGATGAGCAGTTCTTC.

This rearrangement joins TRBV10-2 to TRBJ2-1; 14 bases are a match to TRBD2. J was trimmed by 9 bases and V by 6 bases; bases with no gene match: 7. The CDR3 is 15 residues long. Germline V gene data show CDR1 as WSHSY and CDR2 as SAAADI. CDR3 nucleotide sequence: TGCGCCAGCAGGCCCGGGACTAGCGGGAGTGTTGAGCAGTTCTTC. Translation gives CASRPGTSGSVEQFF.

This clonotype was observed a few times. This chain joins TRBV13 and TRBJ2-3; TRBD2 agrees at 11 bases. Germline trimming cut 0 bases from V and 3 bases from J; bases unmatched to any gene: 2. In germline, CDR1 is PRHDT, CDR2 FYEKMQ (reference sequence). CDR3 length equals 16 residues. CDR3 sequence reads: CASSLGRLAGTDTQYF. The CDR3 nucleotides are TGTGCCAGCAGCTTAGGAAGACTAGCGGGGACAGATACGCAGTATTTT.

This clonotype appeared a few times. V is TRBV20-1 and J is TRBJ2-3, with 10 bases fitting TRBD2. The length of the CDR3 is 15 residues. Germline V gene data show CDR1 as DFQATT and CDR2 as SNEGSKA (reference sequence). V shed 3 bases, J shed 3 bases, and the junction held 6 bases outside the gene matches. CDR3 in amino acids: CSASPLSGRTDTQYF. The CDR3 DNA sequence: TGCAGTGCTAGCCCCCTTAGCGGGAGGACAGATACGCAGTATTTT.

This clonotype occurred a few times. J is TRBJ2-5 and V is TRBV28; D remains ambiguous. The CDR3 loop spans 15 amino acids. Trimming left V 5 bases short and J 5 bases short, with 18 bases between. Germline V lookup: CDR1 MDHEN, CDR2 SYDVKM. The CDR3 bases are TGTGCCAGCAGTCGCACGACCCCGGACGGGGAGACCCAGTACTTC. Amino acids: CASSRTTPDGETQYF.

The gene calls are TRBV3-1 and TRBJ2-1; TRBD2 matches 12 bases. The CDR3 is 18 residues long. Trimming removed 1 base from V and 4 bases from J; junction bases left unmatched: 8. The V gene's germline CDR1 is LGHDT and CDR2 YNNKEL (reference sequence). In DNA, the CDR3 is TGTGCCAGCAGCCAAGTTTTCCCCGGACTAGCGGGATACAATGAGCAGTTCTTC. Translation: CASSQVFPGLAGYNEQFF.

This clonotype has only a few counts. The chain joins TRBV5-1 to TRBJ2-1, with unresolved D. This CDR3 comprises 14 residues. V lost 7 bases and J lost 1, with 12 bases in between. Germline V CDR1 and CDR2: SGHRS, YFSETQ. The DNA for the CDR3 is TGCGCCAGCGCTGTTGGGTTTTCCTACAATGAGCAGTTCTTC. It specifies CASAVGFSYNEQFF. The variable domain in full, completed from reference TRBV5-1 and TRBJ2-1, reads KAGVTQTPRYLIKTRGQQVTLSCSPISGHRSVSWYQQTPGQGLQFLFEYFSETQRNKGNFPGRFSGRQFSNSRSEMNVSTLELGDSALYLCASAVGFSYNEQFFGPGTRLTVL.

This rearrangement joins TRBV20-1 to TRBJ2-7; perhaps TRBD2 as D (5 bases). This CDR3 region has 13 residues. V was shortened by 0 bases and J by 3 bases, with 9 bases between the two germline ends. CDR1 is DFQATT and CDR2 is SNEGSKA in the germline V gene (reference sequence). The CDR3 loop is CSARDLSVYEQYF. As DNA, the CDR3 is TGCAGTGCTAGAGATCTTAGCGTCTACGAGCAGTACTTC.

V and J are TRBV9 and TRBJ1-3; 10 nucleotides match TRBD1. There are 17 residues in the CDR3. V was clipped by 1 base and J by 2 bases; unmatched bases: 6. Germline lookup yields CDR1 SGDLS and CDR2 YYNGEE. CDR3 coding DNA: TGTGCCAGCAGCGTAAGGACAGGGGGTTCGCCTGGAAACACCATATATTTT. This gives the protein CASSVRTGGSPGNTIYF.

V gene TRBV20-1 combines with J gene TRBJ2-7; D remains unclear. CDR3 length: 13 amino acids. V gave up 5 bases and J gave up 0 bases, with 11 bases separating them. Looked up from germline, CDR1 is DFQATT and CDR2 is SNEGSKA (reference sequence). The CDR3 sequence: CSALSPSSYEQYF. The DNA for the CDR3 is TGCAGTGCTTTATCCCCCAGCTCCTACGAGCAGTACTTC.

This clonotype was seen a handful of times. V and J are TRBV7-6 and TRBJ1-1; D not resolved. The V gene's germline CDR1 is SGHVS and CDR2 FNYEAQ. Between the trimmed V and J ends, which lost 5 bases and 2 bases, there was a span of 18 bases. The CDR3 contains 16 residues. CDR3 loop: CASSPSPRTANTEAFF. The CDR3 nucleotides read TGTGCCAGCAGCCCCAGTCCGAGGACGGCTAACACTGAAGCTTTCTTT.

This clonotype was counted between two and nine times. The chain links TRBV9 to TRBJ2-7; 8 bases are a match to TRBD2. The germline V gene encodes CDR1 SGDLS and CDR2 YYNGEE. The V segment lost 0 bases and the J segment 4 bases; nucleotides outside the gene matches: 9. This CDR3 is built from 16 residues. Here the CDR3 DNA reads TGTGCCAGCAGCGTAGGTAGCGGGGTTGCCTTTTACGAGCAGTACTTC. Amino acid sequence: CASSVGSGVAFYEQYF.

The chain recombines TRBV3-1 with TRBJ2-5, with 12 bases identical to TRBD2. The CDR3 has 14 amino acids. After removal of 3 bases from V and 5 bases from J, the junction contained 1 base not matched to a gene. Germline V gene sequence: CDR1 LGHDT, CDR2 YNNKEL (reference sequence). As DNA, the CDR3 is TGTGCCAGCAGCCAGACTAGCGGGAGTGAGACCCAGTACTTC. Encoded protein: CASSQTSGSETQYF.

This rearrangement joins TRBV3-1 to TRBJ2-1; D might be TRBD1 (5 bases). Trimming removed 2 bases at V and 6 bases at J, with 8 bases between. There are 13 residues in the CDR3. Germline V lookup: CDR1 LGHDT, CDR2 YNNKEL (reference sequence). DNA of the CDR3: TGTGCCAGCAGCCAATGGCAGGGCAATGAGCAGTTCTTC. The encoded protein is CASSQWQGNEQFF.

The chain joins TRBV30 to TRBJ2-1; possibly TRBD2 for D (6 bases). Germline V gene data show CDR1 as GTSNPN and CDR2 as SVGIG (reference sequence). There are 13 residues in the CDR3. Between the trimmed V and J ends, which lost 3 bases and 9 bases, there was a span of 15 bases. CDR3 sequence (DNA): TGTGCCTGGAGCGCGGGGAGGCGGAGTGAGCAGTTCTTC. As protein: CAWSAGRRSEQFF.

This clonotype has just a few counts. V gene TRBV29-1 combines with J gene TRBJ2-2; D may match TRBD1 or TRBD2 (6 bases each). Germline V gene sequence: CDR1 SQVTM, CDR2 ANQGSEA. CDR3 length equals 15 residues. Trimming cost V 3 bases and J 4 bases, with 15 bases left between them. CDR3: CSVDGWGAGTGELFF. CDR3 nucleotides: TGCAGCGTTGATGGGTGGGGGGCGGGCACCGGGGAGCTGTTTTTT.

The chain combines TRBV20-1 with TRBJ1-5; D is unclear. This CDR3 spans 13 amino acids. CDR1 DFQATT and CDR2 SNEGSKA come from the germline V gene (reference sequence). V was clipped by 6 bases and J by 0 bases, with 9 bases between them. The CDR3 coding sequence is TGCAGTGCAAGTACTTATAGCAATCAGCCCCAGCATTTT. This encodes CSASTYSNQPQHF.

A few counts support this clonotype. This chain connects TRBV5-1 to TRBJ2-7; TRBD1 matches 10 bases. V lost 4 bases, J lost 7 bases, and 11 bases stayed unmatched. Germline V CDR1 and CDR2: SGHRS, YFSETQ. The CDR3 loop spans 15 amino acids. In nucleotides, the CDR3 is TGCGCCAGCAGCCTGCGGACAGGGGGAACGGGGGAGCAGTACTTC. Amino acid sequence: CASSLRTGGTGEQYF.

The chain carries TRBV6-1 and TRBJ2-3; D tentatively reads TRBD1 or TRBD2 (5 bases each). V was trimmed by 6 bases and J by 2 bases, leaving 15 bases between them. The CDR3 has 15 amino acids. Per germline, CDR1 MNHNS and CDR2 SASEGT. CDR3 in DNA: TGTGCCAGCAGCACGGGGCACATCACCACAGATACGCAGTATTTT. Translation gives CASSTGHITTDTQYF.

In this sample, this clonotype turned up many times. The chain carries TRBV12-3 or TRBV12-4 and TRBJ2-1; the D call may be TRBD1 or TRBD2 (6 bases each). The V end was cut by 5 bases, the J end by 5 bases, with 13 bases between. This CDR3 region has 14 residues. The CDR3 region has the DNA TGTGCCAGCAGTCGTGGGGGGCGGGACAATGAGCAGTTCTTC. As protein: CASSRGGRDNEQFF.

The V call is TRBV28, the J call TRBJ2-5; tentative D call: TRBD1 (7 bases). V lost 4 bases and J 5 bases, leaving 14 bases between the germline ends. Germline values: CDR1 MDHEN, CDR2 SYDVKM. The CDR3 sequence is 14 residues long. The CDR3 reads CASSSRQGGETQYF. The DNA for the CDR3 is TGTGCCAGCAGTTCTCGACAGGGAGGCGAGACCCAGTACTTC.

In this sample, this clonotype turned up a few times. The rearrangement uses TRBV20-1 and TRBJ1-4; TRBD1 is a possible D gene (5 bases). Germline V lookup: CDR1 DFQATT, CDR2 SNEGSKA (reference sequence). The CDR3 loop spans 13 amino acids. The V and J ends lost 5 bases and 7 bases respectively, with 14 bases between them. CDR3 nucleotides: TGCAGTGCTTACGACCAGGGTCGTGAAAAACTGTTTTTT. As protein: CSAYDQGREKLFF.

This clonotype has a handful of counts. The rearrangement joins TRBV5-5 to TRBJ1-5; the D is unclear. Germline-derived CDR1 and CDR2 are SGHKS and YYEKEE (reference sequence). Between the trimmed V and J ends, which lost 2 bases and 1 base, there was a span of 7 bases. There are 14 residues in the CDR3. The CDR3 sequence: CASSFMGSNQPQHF. DNA of the CDR3: TGTGCCAGCAGCTTTATGGGAAGCAATCAGCCCCAGCATTTT.